The entry below gives a single T cell receptor (beta chain) sequence along with its context. Its antigen remains unidentified. This sample is part of a study of cytomegalovirus exposure and HLA in healthy donors. Findings and limits, study-wide: Later, an analysis found that common viral pathogens appeared to be linked with several of the most significant clusters.

The germline gives CDR1 SGHRS, CDR2 YFSETQ. This CDR3 is 15 amino acids long. V was clipped by 0 bases and J by 3 bases, with 11 bases between them. Primers included in the PCR were 60 Vbeta and 13 Jbeta primers. Profiling relied on immunoSEQ multiplex PCR, and the TCRdb table lists in-frame clones only, not all of them. The table lists roughly 200,000 clones, 76% of them singletons. The V and J genes are TRBV5-1 and TRBJ2-3; the D gene is possibly TRBD2 (6 bases). The sequence came from a young man in good health and CMV-seronegative. The source material was PBMCs. The CDR3 nucleotides are TGCGCCAGCAGCTTGGCCGTGGGAGGTACAGATACGCAGTATTTT. Protein: CASSLAVGGTDTQYF.